These T cell receptor beta chains were read from a single sample in a study of human CD8 memory T cell subsets. TCRdb processed the 5' RACE reads again and assigns one entry to each CDR3 protein, with no DNA. This listing includes about 4,900 distinct CDR3 sequences. The source material was CD8+ T cells from PBMCs. These TCRs come from a human donor in good health. Each CDR3 is given with its conserved first and last residue. The order of the fields is clone size, J gene, V gene, CDR3 protein. Clone sizes are given selectively: once, few, many, or a class where the clone is expanded.

.	TRBJ2-1	TRBV25-1	CASTPGQTNEQFF
medium-sized	TRBJ2-7	TRBV20-1	CSARGEPAGTPYEQYF
medium-sized	TRBJ2-1	TRBV15	CATSSGTGDYNEQFF
.	TRBJ2-6	TRBV4-3	CASSQAEGTGANVLTF
.	TRBJ2-7	TRBV6-2/TRBV6-3	CASRPAGERGVYEQYF
.	TRBJ1-1	TRBV7-8	CASSLERGNTEAFF
.	TRBJ2-1	TRBV6-4	CASSERGGSYNEQFF
.	TRBJ1-2	TRBV6-4	CASSDEGLQGYTF
.	TRBJ2-1	TRBV6-4	CASSAELADPYNEQFF
.	TRBJ1-4	TRBV28	CASSPPRGKLFF
.	TRBJ2-7	TRBV6-2/TRBV6-3	CASETGTGVSYEQYF
.	TRBJ1-1	TRBV3-1	CASSLVTGVGTEAFF
.	TRBJ1-3	TRBV20-1	CSARDPSALGGNTIYF
.	TRBJ2-5	TRBV20-1	CSARAGTETETQYF
.	TRBJ2-3	TRBV6-1	CASSEAGGGVDTQYF
.	TRBJ2-1	TRBV6-2/TRBV6-3	CASSSGLEANEQFF
.	TRBJ2-7	TRBV10-3	CAISGPDYQYF
.	TRBJ1-1	TRBV6-5	CASSTGNTEAFF
.	TRBJ2-7	TRBV25-1	CASSEGGRDSYEQYF
.	TRBJ2-1	TRBV4-2	CASSRQLAGGIDEQFF
medium-sized	TRBJ1-1	TRBV20-1	CSADTGKNTEAFF
.	TRBJ2-5	TRBV5-4	CASSLKGTLQETQYF
.	TRBJ2-1	TRBV28	CASSLSGGTYNEQFF
.	TRBJ2-5	TRBV6-1	CASSGPGGQETQYF
.	TRBJ2-3	TRBV6-4	CASSDGTDTQYF
medium-sized	TRBJ1-1	TRBV4-1	CASSQGSPENTEAFF
.	TRBJ2-1	TRBV4-2	CASSQDLENNEQFF
.	TRBJ1-4	TRBV7-9	CASSSEGSYEKLFF
.	TRBJ1-4	TRBV5-1	CASSLTANGEKLFF
.	TRBJ1-2	TRBV7-9	CASSPGTGVGYTF
medium-sized	TRBJ2-2	TRBV6-4	CASSSTGSHTGELFF
.	TRBJ2-3	TRBV6-1	CASSESGGGGTDTQYF
.	TRBJ2-3	TRBV6-4	CASSEGAGGPSDTQYF
.	TRBJ2-7	TRBV20-1	CSASGIADRDHEQYF
.	TRBJ2-5	TRBV20-1	CSARGGLATAPQETQYF
medium-sized	TRBJ1-3	TRBV20-1	CSARDEDGGDSGNTIYF
.	TRBJ2-5	TRBV28	CASSPGTSGGQETQYF
.	TRBJ2-1	TRBV28	CASKRAAGEVEEQFF
medium-sized	TRBJ2-3	TRBV10-3	CAISGGNRAPSTDTQYF
.	TRBJ2-2	TRBV3-1	CASSSPDRGSTGELFF
medium-sized	TRBJ2-2	TRBV11-2	CASSLDLSGGTGELFF
.	TRBJ1-2	TRBV4-2	CASSPPGQQLYGYTF
.	TRBJ1-6	TRBV28	CASSRTGDNSPLHF
.	TRBJ2-2	TRBV19	CASSILGQTTGELFF
.	TRBJ2-6	TRBV6-2/TRBV6-3	CASSYSGGSGANVLTF
.	TRBJ2-2	TRBV29-1	CSTKLQGDHTGELFF
.	TRBJ1-6	TRBV5-5	CASSLFGGNSPLHF
medium-sized	TRBJ1-4	TRBV28	CASSPWTGMATNEKLFF
.	TRBJ2-7	TRBV7-9	CASSSEGTFDEQYF
large	TRBJ2-7	TRBV20-1	CSASRLAEPYEQYF